This T cell receptor (beta chain) was found in a study of tumor-infiltrating lymphocytes in localized non-small cell lung cancer. This CDR3 region has 14 residues. V was pared by 6 bases and J by 0 bases, with 11 bases between. The germline V gene has CDR1 SGHTA and CDR2 FQGNSA. Some clones are missing from TCRdb's copy, which holds only in-frame ones; the method was immunoSEQ multiplex PCR. The table shows about 6,700 clones, with over 60% occurring only once. This sequence originates from a human donor with non-small cell lung cancer. Sequencing used uninvolved lung tissue not adjacent to the tumor. The chain joins TRBV7-2 to TRBJ1-1; D is unresolved. The CDR3 nucleotides read TGTGCCAGCAGTCTCTCGCAGCTGAACACTGAAGCTTTCTTT. Protein: CASSLSQLNTEAFF.